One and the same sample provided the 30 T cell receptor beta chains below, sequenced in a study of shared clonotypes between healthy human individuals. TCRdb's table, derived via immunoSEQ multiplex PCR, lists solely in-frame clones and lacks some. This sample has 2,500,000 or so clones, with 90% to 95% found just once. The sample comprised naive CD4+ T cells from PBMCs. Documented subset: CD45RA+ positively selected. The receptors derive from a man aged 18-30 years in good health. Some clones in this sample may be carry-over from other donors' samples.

The CDR3 DNA is TGTGCCAGCAGCTCGGGAGGCTTCTCCTACAATGAGCAGTTCTTC. Translated, it gives CASSSGGFSYNEQFF. The chain carries TRBV9 and TRBJ2-1, with 7 bases matching TRBD2. The CDR3 sequence is 15 residues long. Germline loops: CDR1 SGDLS, CDR2 YYNGEE. Trimming took 4 bases from V and 0 from J; bases not matched to a gene: 4.

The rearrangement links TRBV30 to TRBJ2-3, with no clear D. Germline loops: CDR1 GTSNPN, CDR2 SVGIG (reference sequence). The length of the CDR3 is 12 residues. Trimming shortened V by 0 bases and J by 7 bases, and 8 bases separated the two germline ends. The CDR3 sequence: CAWSVFRNTQYF. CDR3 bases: TGTGCCTGGAGTGTATTCCGTAATACGCAGTATTTT.

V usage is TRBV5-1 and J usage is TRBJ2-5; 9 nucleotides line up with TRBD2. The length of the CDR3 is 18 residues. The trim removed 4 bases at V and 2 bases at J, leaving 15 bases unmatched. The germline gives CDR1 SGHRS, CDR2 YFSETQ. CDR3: CASSPGRSSGELQETQYF. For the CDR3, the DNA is TGCGCCAGCAGCCCAGGGAGATCTAGCGGGGAACTTCAAGAGACCCAGTACTTC.

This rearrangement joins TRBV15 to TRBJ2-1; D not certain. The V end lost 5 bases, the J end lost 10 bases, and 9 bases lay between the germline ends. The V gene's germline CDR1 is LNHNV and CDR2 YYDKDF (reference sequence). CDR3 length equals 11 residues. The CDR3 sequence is CATSPFREQFF. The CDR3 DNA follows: TGTGCCACCAGCCCCTTCAGGGAGCAGTTCTTC.

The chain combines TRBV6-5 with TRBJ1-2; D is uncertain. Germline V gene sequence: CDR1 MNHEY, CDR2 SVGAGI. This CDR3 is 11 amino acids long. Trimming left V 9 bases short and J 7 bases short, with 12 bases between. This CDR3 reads CASRESAGYTF. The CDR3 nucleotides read TGTGCCAGTAGGGAGTCTGCTGGCTACACCTTC.

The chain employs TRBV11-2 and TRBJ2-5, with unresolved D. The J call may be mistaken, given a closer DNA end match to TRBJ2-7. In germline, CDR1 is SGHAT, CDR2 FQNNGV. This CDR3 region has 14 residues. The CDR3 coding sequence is TGTGCCAGCAGCCTTGGCTGGCTATCCTACGAGCAGTACTTC. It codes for CASSLGWLSYEQYF.

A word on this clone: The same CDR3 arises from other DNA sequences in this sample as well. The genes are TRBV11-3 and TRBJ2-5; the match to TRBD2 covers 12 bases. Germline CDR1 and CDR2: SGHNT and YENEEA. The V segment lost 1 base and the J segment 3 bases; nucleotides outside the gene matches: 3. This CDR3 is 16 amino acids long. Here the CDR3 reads CASSLGLAGVKETQYF. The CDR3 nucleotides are TGTGCCAGCAGCTTAGGACTAGCGGGAGTCAAAGAGACCCAGTACTTC.

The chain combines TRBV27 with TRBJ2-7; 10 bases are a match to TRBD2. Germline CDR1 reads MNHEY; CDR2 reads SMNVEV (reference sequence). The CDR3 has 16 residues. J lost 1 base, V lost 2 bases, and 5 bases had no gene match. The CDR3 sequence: CASSLPSGRASYEQYF. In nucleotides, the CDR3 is TGTGCCAGCAGTTTACCGAGCGGGAGGGCTTCCTACGAGCAGTACTTC.

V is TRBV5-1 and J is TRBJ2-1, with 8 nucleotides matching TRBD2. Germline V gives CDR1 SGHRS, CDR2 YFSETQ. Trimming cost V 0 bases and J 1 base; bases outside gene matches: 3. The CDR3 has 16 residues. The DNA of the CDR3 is TGCGCCAGCAGCTTGGACGGCGGGAGGTCCTACAATGAGCAGTTCTTC. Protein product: CASSLDGGRSYNEQFF.

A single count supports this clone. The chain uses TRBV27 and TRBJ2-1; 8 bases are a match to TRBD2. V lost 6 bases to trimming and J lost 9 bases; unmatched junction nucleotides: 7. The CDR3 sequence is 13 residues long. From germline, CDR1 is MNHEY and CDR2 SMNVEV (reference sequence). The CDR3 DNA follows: TGTGCCAGCAGCCTTCGTACTAGCGGTGAGCAGTTCTTC. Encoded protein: CASSLRTSGEQFF.

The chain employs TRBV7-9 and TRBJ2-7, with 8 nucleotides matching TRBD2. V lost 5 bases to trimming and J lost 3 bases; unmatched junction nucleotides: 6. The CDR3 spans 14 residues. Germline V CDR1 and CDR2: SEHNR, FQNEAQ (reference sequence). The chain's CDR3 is CASSQVLADYEQYF. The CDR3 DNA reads TGTGCCAGCAGCCAAGTACTAGCGGACTACGAGCAGTACTTC.

DNA of the CDR3: TGTGCCAGCAGTTACGGTGGTAGCGGGACCGGGGAGCTGTTTTTT. Translation gives CASSYGGSGTGELFF. V gene TRBV6-5 combines with J gene TRBJ2-2; TRBD2 aligns across 7 bases. Germline V CDR1 and CDR2: MNHEY, SVGAGI. V shed 2 bases, J shed 5 bases, and the junction held 5 bases outside the gene matches. This CDR3 has 15 residues.

The CDR3 sequence: CASSESEPQHF. DNA for the CDR3: TGTGCCAGCAGTGAATCAGAGCCCCAGCATTTT. The rearrangement uses TRBV6-1 and TRBJ1-5; D ambiguous. The germline V and J ends were trimmed by 2 bases and 8 bases, with 4 bases remaining between them. Per the germline V gene, CDR1 is MNHNS and CDR2 is SASEGT. CDR3 length: 11 residues.

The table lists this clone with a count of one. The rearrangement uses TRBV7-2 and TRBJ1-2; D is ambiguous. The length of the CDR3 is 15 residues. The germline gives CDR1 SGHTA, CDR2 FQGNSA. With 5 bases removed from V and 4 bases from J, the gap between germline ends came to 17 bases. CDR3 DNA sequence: TGTGCCAGCAGCCCGTCCCGGGGATCAGGCTATGGCTACACCTTC. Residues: CASSPSRGSGYGYTF.

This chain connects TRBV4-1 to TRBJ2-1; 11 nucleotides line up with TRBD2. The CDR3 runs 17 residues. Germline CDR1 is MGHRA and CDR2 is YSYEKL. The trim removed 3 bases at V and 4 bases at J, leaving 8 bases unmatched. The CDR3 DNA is TGCGCCAGCAGCCACATAGCGGGAGGGCCGGGGTACAATGAGCAGTTCTTC. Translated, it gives CASSHIAGGPGYNEQFF.

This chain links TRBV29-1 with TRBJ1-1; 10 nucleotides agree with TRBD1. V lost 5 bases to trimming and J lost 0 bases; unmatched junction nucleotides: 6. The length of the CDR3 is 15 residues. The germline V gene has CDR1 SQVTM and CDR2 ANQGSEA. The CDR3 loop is CSVRTGGNLNTEAFF. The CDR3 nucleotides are TGCAGCGTTCGGACAGGGGGGAACCTGAACACTGAAGCTTTCTTT.

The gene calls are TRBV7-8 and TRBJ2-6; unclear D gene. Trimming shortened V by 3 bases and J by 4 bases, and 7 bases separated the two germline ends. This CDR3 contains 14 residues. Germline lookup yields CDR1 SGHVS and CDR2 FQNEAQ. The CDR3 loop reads CASSFTLGANVLTF. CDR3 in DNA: TGTGCCAGCAGCTTCACACTCGGGGCCAACGTCCTGACTTTC.

CDR3 sequence: CASSDRTGGPYEQYF. In DNA form, the CDR3 reads TGTGCCAGCAGCGACCGGACAGGGGGCCCCTACGAGCAGTACTTC. This rearrangement joins TRBV7-9 to TRBJ2-7; TRBD1 aligns across 11 bases. The V and J ends lost 5 bases and 2 bases, in that order; junction bases with no gene match: 5. CDR1 and CDR2 (germline): SEHNR, FQNEAQ (reference sequence). The CDR3 covers 15 residues.

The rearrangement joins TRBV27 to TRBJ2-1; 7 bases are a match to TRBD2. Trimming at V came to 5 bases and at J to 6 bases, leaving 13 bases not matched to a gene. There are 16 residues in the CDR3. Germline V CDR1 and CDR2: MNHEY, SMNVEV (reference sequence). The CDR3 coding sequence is TGTGCCAGCAGTAAGAGAAGCGGGACTGGGCGCAATGAGCAGTTCTTC. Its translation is CASSKRSGTGRNEQFF.

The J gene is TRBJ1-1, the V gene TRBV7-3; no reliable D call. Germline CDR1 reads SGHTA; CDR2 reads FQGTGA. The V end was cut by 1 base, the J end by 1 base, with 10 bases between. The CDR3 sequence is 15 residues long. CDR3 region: CASSLNALENTEAFF. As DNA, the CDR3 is TGTGCCAGCAGCTTAAATGCACTCGAGAACACTGAAGCTTTCTTT.

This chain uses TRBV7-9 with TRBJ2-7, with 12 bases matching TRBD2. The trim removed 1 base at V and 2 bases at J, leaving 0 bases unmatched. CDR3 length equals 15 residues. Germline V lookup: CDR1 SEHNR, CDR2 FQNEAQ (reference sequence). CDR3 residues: CASSLGTSGTYEQYF. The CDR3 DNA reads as TGTGCCAGCAGCTTAGGGACTAGCGGGACCTACGAGCAGTACTTC.

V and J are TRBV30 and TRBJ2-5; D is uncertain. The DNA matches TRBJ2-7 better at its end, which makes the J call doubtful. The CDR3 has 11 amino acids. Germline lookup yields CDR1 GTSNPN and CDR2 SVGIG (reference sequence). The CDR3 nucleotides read TGTGCCTGGAGGGATATCTACGAGCAGTACTTC. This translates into CAWRDIYEQYF.

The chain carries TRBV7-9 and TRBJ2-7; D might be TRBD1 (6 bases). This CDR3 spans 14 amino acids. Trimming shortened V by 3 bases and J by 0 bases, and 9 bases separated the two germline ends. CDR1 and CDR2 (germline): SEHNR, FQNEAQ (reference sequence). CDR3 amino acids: CASSFDRSSYEQYF. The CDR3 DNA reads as TGTGCCAGCAGCTTCGACAGGAGCTCCTACGAGCAGTACTTC.

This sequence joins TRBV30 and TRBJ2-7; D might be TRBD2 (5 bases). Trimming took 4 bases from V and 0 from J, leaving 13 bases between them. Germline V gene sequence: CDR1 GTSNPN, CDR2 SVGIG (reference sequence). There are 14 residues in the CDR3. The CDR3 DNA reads TGTGCCTGGAAGATAGCGACAAGCTCCTACGAGCAGTACTTC. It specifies CAWKIATSSYEQYF.

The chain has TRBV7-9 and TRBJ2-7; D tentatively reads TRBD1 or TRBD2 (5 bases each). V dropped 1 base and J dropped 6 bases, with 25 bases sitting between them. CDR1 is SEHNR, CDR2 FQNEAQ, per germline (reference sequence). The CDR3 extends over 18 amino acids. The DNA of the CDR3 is TGTGCCAGCAGCTTAGAGCAGTGGACCGGGACCGGGTCCCTCGAGCAGTACTTC. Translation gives CASSLEQWTGTGSLEQYF.

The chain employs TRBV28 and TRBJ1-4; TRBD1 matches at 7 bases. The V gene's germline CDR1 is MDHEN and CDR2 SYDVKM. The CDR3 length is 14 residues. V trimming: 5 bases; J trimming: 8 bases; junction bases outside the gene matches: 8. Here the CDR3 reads CASSLTGTDEKLFF. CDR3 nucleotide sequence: TGTGCCAGCAGTCTTACCGGGACAGACGAAAAACTGTTTTTT.

CDR3 in DNA: TGTGCCAGCAGTTCGATAGCGGAGCCACGGTACGAGCAGTACTTC. Amino acids: CASSSIAEPRYEQYF. V usage is TRBV28 and J usage is TRBJ2-5; possibly TRBD2 for D (6 bases). The last part of the DNA fits TRBJ2-7 better; the J call may be wrong. This CDR3 spans 15 amino acids. Germline V gives CDR1 MDHEN, CDR2 SYDVKM.

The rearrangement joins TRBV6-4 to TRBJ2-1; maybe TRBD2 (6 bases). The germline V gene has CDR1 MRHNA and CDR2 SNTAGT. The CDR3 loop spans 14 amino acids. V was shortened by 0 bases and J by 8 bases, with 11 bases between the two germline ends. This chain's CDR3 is CASSDSWEEDEQFF. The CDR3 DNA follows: TGTGCCAGCAGTGACTCCTGGGAGGAGGATGAGCAGTTCTTC.

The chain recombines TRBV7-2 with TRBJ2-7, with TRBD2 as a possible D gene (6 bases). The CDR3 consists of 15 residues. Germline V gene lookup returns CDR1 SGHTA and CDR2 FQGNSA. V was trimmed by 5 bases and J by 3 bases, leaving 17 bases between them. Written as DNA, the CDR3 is TGTGCCAGCAGCCTAGATCTGGGGAGGCGCTACGAGCAGTACTTC. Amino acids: CASSLDLGRRYEQYF.

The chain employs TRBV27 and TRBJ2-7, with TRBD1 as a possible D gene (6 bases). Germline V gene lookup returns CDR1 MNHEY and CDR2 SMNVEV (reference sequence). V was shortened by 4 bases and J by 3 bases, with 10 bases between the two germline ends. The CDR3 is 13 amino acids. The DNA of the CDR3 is TGTGCCAGCAGTTGGGACAAGCACTACGAGCAGTACTTC. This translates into CASSWDKHYEQYF.